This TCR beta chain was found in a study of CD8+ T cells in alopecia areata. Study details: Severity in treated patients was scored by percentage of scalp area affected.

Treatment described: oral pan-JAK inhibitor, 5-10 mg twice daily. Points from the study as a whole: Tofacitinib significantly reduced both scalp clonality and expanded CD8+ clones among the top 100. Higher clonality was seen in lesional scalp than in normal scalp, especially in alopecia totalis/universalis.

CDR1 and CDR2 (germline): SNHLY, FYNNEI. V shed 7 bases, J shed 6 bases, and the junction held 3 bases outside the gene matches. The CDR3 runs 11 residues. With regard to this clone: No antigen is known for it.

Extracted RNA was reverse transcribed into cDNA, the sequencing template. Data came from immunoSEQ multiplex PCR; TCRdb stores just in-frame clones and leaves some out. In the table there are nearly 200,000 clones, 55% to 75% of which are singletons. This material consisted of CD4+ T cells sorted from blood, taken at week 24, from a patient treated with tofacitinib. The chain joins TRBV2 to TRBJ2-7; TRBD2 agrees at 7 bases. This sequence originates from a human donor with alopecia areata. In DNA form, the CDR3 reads TGTGCCAGCATGGGCGGGGGCGAGCAGTACTTC. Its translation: CASMGGGEQYF.